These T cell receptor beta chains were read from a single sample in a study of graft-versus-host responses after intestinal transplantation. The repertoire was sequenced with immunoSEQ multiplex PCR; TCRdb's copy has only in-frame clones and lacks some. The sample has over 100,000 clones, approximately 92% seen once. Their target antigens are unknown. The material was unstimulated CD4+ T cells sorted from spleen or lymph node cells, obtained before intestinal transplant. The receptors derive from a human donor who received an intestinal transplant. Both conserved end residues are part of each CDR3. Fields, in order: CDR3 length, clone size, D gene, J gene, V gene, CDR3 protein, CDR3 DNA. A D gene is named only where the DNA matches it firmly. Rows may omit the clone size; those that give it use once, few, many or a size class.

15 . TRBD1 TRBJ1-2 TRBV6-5 CASTTPATGNYGYTF TGTGCCAGCACTACTCCAGCGACAGGGAACTATGGCTACACCTTC
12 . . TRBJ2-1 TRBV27 CASSLPRGEQFF TGTGCCAGCAGTTTACCCCGGGGTGAGCAGTTCTTC
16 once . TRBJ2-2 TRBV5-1 CASSRNGGANTGELFF TGCGCCAGCAGCCGCAACGGGGGCGCGAACACCGGGGAGCTGTTTTTT
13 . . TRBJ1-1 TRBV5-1 CASSQQEGTEAFF TGCGCCAGCAGCCAACAGGAGGGCACTGAAGCTTTCTTT
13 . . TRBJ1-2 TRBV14 CASSQAYRAGYTF TGTGCCAGCAGCCAAGCCTACAGGGCTGGCTACACCTTC
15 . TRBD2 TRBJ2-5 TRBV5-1 CASSLVPGTTETQYF TGCGCCAGCAGCTTGGTCCCAGGGACTACAGAGACCCAGTACTTC
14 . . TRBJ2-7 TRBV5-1 CASSLGDSPYEQYF TGCGCCAGCAGCCTTGGGGACTCTCCCTACGAGCAGTACTTC
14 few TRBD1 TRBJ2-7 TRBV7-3 CASSLTGGTYEQYF TGTGCCAGCAGCTTGACAGGGGGGACCTACGAGCAGTACTTC
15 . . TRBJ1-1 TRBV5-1 CASSLTGRGDTEAFF TGCGCCAGCAGCTTGACAGGGCGAGGGGACACTGAAGCTTTCTTT
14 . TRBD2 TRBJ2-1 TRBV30 CAWRPAGIYNEQFF TGTGCCTGGAGGCCAGCGGGGATCTACAATGAGCAGTTCTTC
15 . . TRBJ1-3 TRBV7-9 CASSLERGSGNTIYF TGTGCCAGCAGCCTAGAAAGGGGCTCTGGAAACACCATATATTTT
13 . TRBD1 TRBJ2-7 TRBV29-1 CSVKGQGLYEQYF TGCAGCGTTAAGGGACAGGGCCTCTACGAGCAGTACTTC
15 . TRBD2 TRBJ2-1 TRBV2 CASKKLAGLSDEQFF TGTGCCAGCAAGAAGCTAGCGGGACTGAGCGATGAGCAGTTCTTC
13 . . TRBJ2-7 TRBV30 CAWAPSRYYEQYF TGTGCCTGGGCCCCGTCGCGGTACTACGAGCAGTACTTC
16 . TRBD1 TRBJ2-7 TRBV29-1 CSVAPGQGAGVREQYF TGCAGCGTGGCCCCGGGACAGGGGGCTGGAGTTCGCGAGCAGTACTTC
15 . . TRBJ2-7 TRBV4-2 CASSQDRTLKGEQYF TGTGCCAGCAGCCAAGATCGTACCCTGAAGGGCGAGCAGTACTTC
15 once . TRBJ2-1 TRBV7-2 CASSLTGLYFAEQFF TGTGCCAGCAGCTTAACGGGACTCTACTTTGCCGAGCAGTTCTTC
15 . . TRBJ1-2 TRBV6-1 CASSEKVLVNYGYTF TGTGCCAGCAGTGAAAAGGTGTTGGTTAACTATGGCTACACCTTC
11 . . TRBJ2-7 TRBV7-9 CASSLSYEQYF TGTGCCAGCAGCTTATCCTACGAGCAGTACTTC
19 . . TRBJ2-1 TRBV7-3 CASSLFGQVRARFTNEQFF TGTGCCAGCAGCTTATTTGGGCAGGTCCGCGCGCGGTTTACAAATGAGCAGTTCTTC
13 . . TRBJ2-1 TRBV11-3 CASSPTRDNEQFF TGTGCCAGCAGCCCCACGAGGGACAATGAGCAGTTCTTC
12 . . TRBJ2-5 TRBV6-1 CASSYKGETQYF TGTGCCAGCAGTTATAAGGGAGAGACCCAGTACTTC
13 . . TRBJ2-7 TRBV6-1 CASSRDNYYEQYF TGTGCCAGCAGTCGGGACAACTACTACGAGCAGTACTTC
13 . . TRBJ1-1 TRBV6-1 CAISRQADTEAFF TGTGCCATTTCCCGACAGGCTGACACTGAAGCTTTCTTT
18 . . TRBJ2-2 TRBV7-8 CASSHLFRLVKNTGELFF TGTGCCAGCAGCCACCTCTTTAGACTCGTAAAGAACACCGGGGAGCTGTTTTTT
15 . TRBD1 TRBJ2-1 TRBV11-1 CASSLGGARYNEQFF TGTGCCAGCAGCCTAGGGGGCGCGAGGTACAATGAGCAGTTCTTC
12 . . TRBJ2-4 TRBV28 CASRTLGNIQYF TGTGCCAGCAGGACACTAGGAAACATTCAGTACTTC
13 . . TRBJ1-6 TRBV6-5 CASSIREPGALHF TGTGCCAGCAGCATCCGGGAGCCTGGGGCCCTCCACTTT
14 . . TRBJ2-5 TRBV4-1 CASSLGRTQETQYF TGCGCCAGCAGCCTGGGACGGACCCAAGAGACCCAGTACTTC